The clone carrying this T cell receptor beta chain showed up many times. This sample was taken from a study of regulatory T cells in long-lasting Graves disease. The CDR3 is 19 amino acids. CDR1 and CDR2 (germline): KGHDR, SFDVKD. With 3 bases clipped from V and 3 bases from J, the junction kept 11 bases outside the gene matches. Time point defined: newly diagnosed GD, antithyroid drugs for less than 3 months. Scientists built the TCR library using RNA that was extracted from PBMCs. In building TCR beta libraries, iRepertoire HTBI primers were used together with Arm-PCR of CDR3 regions. TCRdb re-analysed the multiplex PCR reads in MiXCR, keeping a single row per CDR3 protein. The data hold under 250,000 distinct CDR3 sequences, with 20% to 25% observed a single time.

This TCR came from a female donor with Graves disease. The sequencing here drew on peripheral blood mononuclear cells (PBMCs), taken at new diagnosis, from a patient treated with antithyroid drugs. V usage is TRBV24-1 and J usage is TRBJ2-5, with TRBD2 matching 14 bases. CDR3: CATSDPGLAGGPGEETQYF. CDR3 DNA: TGTGCCACCAGTGATCCTGGACTAGCGGGGGGACCCGGGGAAGAGACCCAGTACTTC.